Following are 21 T cell receptor beta chains from one sample sequenced in a study of T cell responses to AZD1222 COVID-19 vaccine. Clones were read by immunoSEQ multiplex PCR, and TCRdb kept only the in-frame ones, dropping some. The profile shows 180,000 or so clones, 85% to 90% of them singletons. This sample comprised peripheral blood, obtained 28 days after the second AZD1222 dose. These receptors were obtained from an adult who received the AZD1222 COVID-19 vaccine.

The chain uses TRBV5-1 and TRBJ1-1; D is unclear. V lost 0 bases to trimming and J lost 3 bases, with 9 bases between them. CDR1 and CDR2 (germline): SGHRS, YFSETQ. The CDR3 is 14 residues long. DNA of the CDR3: TGCGCCAGCAGCTTGGGGAACGGGGACACTGAAGCTTTCTTT. Protein product: CASSLGNGDTEAFF.

The chain is built from TRBV4-2 and TRBJ2-7; D possibly matches TRBD1 or TRBD2 (5 bases each). Germline V gene data show CDR1 as LGHNA and CDR2 as YNFKEQ. V lost 1 base and J lost 4, with 14 bases in between. The CDR3 is 15 residues long. CDR3 coding DNA: TGTGCCAGCAGCCAAGGGGCAATGGGGGATTACGAGCAGTACTTC. Amino acid sequence: CASSQGAMGDYEQYF.

The rearrangement links TRBV6-2 or TRBV6-3 to TRBJ1-5; D gene uncertain. This CDR3 has 14 amino acids. CDR1 and CDR2 from the germline V gene are MNHEY and SVGEGT. Trimming left V 5 bases short and J 1 base short, with 9 bases between. CDR3 residues: CASSQQPSNQPQHF. The CDR3, as DNA: TGTGCCAGCAGTCAACAGCCGAGCAATCAGCCCCAGCATTTT.

The chain has TRBV24-1 and TRBJ2-1; D may be TRBD1 (6 bases). Trimming cost V 7 bases and J 4 bases, with 19 bases left between them. CDR1 is KGHDR, CDR2 SFDVKD, per germline. The CDR3 runs to 16 residues. The CDR3 DNA sequence: TGTGCCACCAGGGGGGCCGGAGCAGGGGCTTACAATGAGCAGTTCTTC. It translates to CATRGAGAGAYNEQFF.

This clone was detected only a few times. The V gene is TRBV5-4, the J gene TRBJ2-7, with unresolved D. The V gene lost 0 bases and the J gene lost 3 bases, with 10 bases spanning the gap. This CDR3 spans 14 amino acids. CDR1 and CDR2 from the germline V gene are SGHNT and YYREEE (reference sequence). The CDR3 region has the DNA TGTGCCAGCAGCTTGGGATTTAGAGACTACGAGCAGTACTTC. Translated: CASSLGFRDYEQYF.

This clone has more than one count but fewer than ten. J is TRBJ2-7 and V is TRBV19, with 7 bases identical to TRBD1. Germline values: CDR1 LNHDA, CDR2 SQIVND (reference sequence). The CDR3 extends over 14 amino acids. The trim removed 7 bases at V and 1 base at J, leaving 7 bases unmatched. The CDR3 protein is CASNPGTASYEQYF. Here the CDR3 DNA reads TGTGCCAGTAATCCCGGGACAGCATCCTACGAGCAGTACTTC.

This clone was observed a single time. The chain employs TRBV19 and TRBJ2-7; 7 bases are shared with TRBD2. Germline loops: CDR1 LNHDA, CDR2 SQIVND (reference sequence). V was clipped by 5 bases and J by 6 bases; unmatched bases: 7. The CDR3 sequence is 13 residues long. The CDR3 is CASSGEGVGEQYF. CDR3 DNA: TGTGCCAGTAGTGGGGAGGGAGTGGGCGAGCAGTACTTC.

The chain uses TRBV28 and TRBJ2-1; D is perhaps TRBD2 (6 bases). This CDR3 spans 15 amino acids. Trimming shortened V by 9 bases and J by 2 bases, and 17 bases separated the two germline ends. Per germline, CDR1 MDHEN and CDR2 SYDVKM. CDR3 in amino acids: CASLLGGGPYNEQFF. The CDR3 DNA is TGTGCCAGTCTTCTCGGCGGAGGGCCCTACAATGAGCAGTTCTTC.

This clone was recorded once. This chain uses TRBV28 with TRBJ2-7, with D perhaps assigned TRBD1 or TRBD2 (5 bases each). The CDR3 consists of 13 residues. Looked up from germline, CDR1 is MDHEN and CDR2 is SYDVKM. V dropped 8 bases and J dropped 2 bases, with 13 bases sitting between them. The CDR3 loop reads CASHRDGPYEQYF. The DNA of the CDR3 is TGTGCCAGCCACCGGGACGGACCCTACGAGCAGTACTTC.

The rearrangement links TRBV19 to TRBJ2-1; no clear D gene. Germline V gives CDR1 LNHDA, CDR2 SQIVND (reference sequence). The CDR3 is made up of 16 amino acids. The V end was cut by 4 bases, the J end by 2 bases, with 15 bases between. DNA for the CDR3: TGTGCCAGTAGTAGAGCCCATCAACACCCCTACAATGAGCAGTTCTTC. It yields the protein CASSRAHQHPYNEQFF.

This chain links TRBV29-1 with TRBJ2-2; TRBD1 matches 10 bases. Germline V gene data show CDR1 as SQVTM and CDR2 as ANQGSEA. The CDR3 runs 16 residues. After removal of 6 bases from V and 1 base from J, the junction contained 8 bases not matched to a gene. CDR3 loop: CSVRDRGPRNTGELFF. CDR3 nucleotide sequence: TGCAGCGTCAGGGACAGGGGCCCGAGGAACACCGGGGAGCTGTTTTTT.

The V call is TRBV6-5, the J call TRBJ2-7, with 12 bases that match TRBD2. The germline V gene encodes CDR1 MNHEY and CDR2 SVGAGI. Trimming at V came to 5 bases and at J to 6 bases, leaving 5 bases not matched to a gene. This CDR3 is built from 14 residues. CDR3 sequence reads: CASSKTSGRTEQYF. DNA for the CDR3: TGTGCCAGCAGTAAGACTAGCGGGAGAACCGAGCAGTACTTC.

The genes are TRBV5-4 and TRBJ2-7, with TRBD2 matching over 9 bases. Germline loops: CDR1 SGHNT, CDR2 YYREEE (reference sequence). CDR3 length: 15 amino acids. Trimming cost V 4 bases and J 6 bases; bases outside gene matches: 11. This CDR3 is CASSPTAASGTEQYF. Here the CDR3 DNA reads TGTGCCAGCAGCCCTACGGCGGCTAGCGGGACCGAGCAGTACTTC.

The chain uses TRBV4-2 and TRBJ1-5, with D possibly matching TRBD1 (6 bases). This CDR3 has 17 amino acids. Per the germline V gene, CDR1 is LGHNA and CDR2 is YNFKEQ. V was clipped by 2 bases and J by 7 bases, with 21 bases between them. In nucleotides, the CDR3 is TGTGCCAGCAGCCAAAGCGTGGTCATGCAGGGGCACCAGCCCCAGCATTTT. Residues: CASSQSVVMQGHQPQHF.

The chain carries TRBV18 and TRBJ2-6, with D hard to call. Trimming pared 8 bases from V and 0 bases from J, leaving 8 bases between. This CDR3 comprises 14 residues. Germline loops: CDR1 KGHSH, CDR2 LQKENI. In DNA form, the CDR3 reads TGTGCCAGCCCCTCCAGCTCTGGGGCCAACGTCCTGACTTTC. Translated: CASPSSSGANVLTF.

Turning to this clone: The same CDR3 can be traced to other DNA sequences in this sample. The chain employs TRBV6-5 and TRBJ1-1; unclear D gene. The CDR3 has 14 residues. V was pared by 0 bases and J by 1 base, with 6 bases between. CDR1 and CDR2 (germline): MNHEY, SVGAGI. CDR3: CASSYSAGNTEAFF. CDR3 nucleotide sequence: TGTGCCAGCAGTTACTCGGCAGGGAACACTGAAGCTTTCTTT.

V usage is TRBV20-1 and J usage is TRBJ2-1; TRBD2 aligns across 8 bases. V lost 3 bases to trimming and J lost 2 bases; unmatched junction nucleotides: 3. The V gene's germline CDR1 is DFQATT and CDR2 SNEGSKA (reference sequence). The CDR3 covers 14 residues. CDR3 coding DNA: TGCAGTGCTAGTCTACTAGCGGCCTACAATGAGCAGTTCTTC. Encoded protein: CSASLLAAYNEQFF.

The chain couples TRBV5-4 to TRBJ2-1, with 8 bases that match TRBD2. Germline lookup yields CDR1 SGHNT and CDR2 YYREEE (reference sequence). The junction had 11 bases not matched to a gene; V was cut back by 6 bases and J by 6 bases. The CDR3 consists of 15 residues. In DNA, the CDR3 is TGTGCCAGCACCCGTGAAGCGGGAGTTCCCAATGAGCAGTTCTTC. This gives the protein CASTREAGVPNEQFF.

The sample holds one count of this clone. The chain couples TRBV5-4 to TRBJ2-2; the match to TRBD2 covers 8 bases. From germline, CDR1 is SGHNT and CDR2 YYREEE (reference sequence). The junction had 7 bases not matched to a gene; V was cut back by 3 bases and J by 6 bases. This CDR3 is 15 amino acids long. CDR3 coding DNA: TGTGCCAGCAGCTCCCCCCGGGGGGGAGCCGGGGAGCTGTTTTTT. Protein product: CASSSPRGGAGELFF.

This clone was observed once. The chain carries TRBV9 and TRBJ2-2; 11 nucleotides agree with TRBD1. The CDR3 has 15 amino acids. The germline gives CDR1 SGDLS, CDR2 YYNGEE. The V gene end was trimmed by 4 bases and the J gene end by 6 bases; junction bases not matched to a gene: 5. Here the CDR3 reads CASSPRTGGSGELFF. Here the CDR3 DNA reads TGTGCCAGCAGCCCCCGGACAGGGGGCTCCGGGGAGCTGTTTTTT.

This chain connects TRBV27 to TRBJ2-7; no firm D call. Germline CDR1 is MNHEY and CDR2 is SMNVEV (reference sequence). CDR3 length equals 13 residues. The V gene lost 0 bases and the J gene lost 1 base, with 4 bases spanning the gap. As DNA, the CDR3 is TGTGCCAGCAGTTTATCGCCTTCCTACGAGCAGTACTTC. Translated, it gives CASSLSPSYEQYF.